A selection of T cell receptor beta chains follows, all from one sample in a study of CD8+CD57+ T cells in acquired aplastic anemia. TCRdb reprocessed the reads via MiXCR and lists one record per CDR3 protein. This table holds more than 150,000 distinct CDR3 sequences, just over 45% found once. The sequencing input was sorted CD4+, CD8+, or CD8+CD57+ T cells (not recorded which) from PBMCs. These receptors all stem from a human donor in good health. CDR3s include the opening cysteine and the closing phenylalanine or tryptophan. The order of the fields is CDR3 length, J gene, V gene, CDR3 protein.

len: 19
j_gene: TRBJ2-1
v_gene: TRBV12-3/TRBV12-4
CDR3aa: CASSVLPHTPHGFDNEQFF

len: 16
j_gene: TRBJ2-2
v_gene: TRBV20-1
CDR3aa: CSARDSGITSTGELFF

len: 12
j_gene: TRBJ1-6
v_gene: TRBV7-2
CDR3aa: CASSLYRSPLHF

len: 14
j_gene: TRBJ2-7
v_gene: TRBV4-3
CDR3aa: CASSQAGGDYEQYF

len: 15
j_gene: TRBJ2-1
v_gene: TRBV7-9
CDR3aa: CASSLTGTGNNEQFF

len: 15
j_gene: TRBJ1-1
v_gene: TRBV10-3
CDR3aa: CAISSTTQGGTEAFF

len: 14
j_gene: TRBJ1-1
v_gene: TRBV7-2
CDR3aa: CASSLLRRDTEAFF

len: 15
j_gene: TRBJ2-7
v_gene: TRBV10-2
CDR3aa: CASSESRAGGNEQYF

len: 14
j_gene: TRBJ2-1
v_gene: TRBV5-1
CDR3aa: CASSLAVNSNEQFF

len: 17
j_gene: TRBJ2-7
v_gene: TRBV10-3
CDR3aa: CAIRAKEQGASSYEQYF